These 3 T cell receptor beta chains were all obtained from the same sample, sequenced in a study of beta chain features in type 1 diabetes. Sequenced material consisted of expressed TCRB transcripts (all of the isolated RNA was reverse transcribed). Measured with immunoSEQ multiplex PCR; TCRdb has only the in-frame clones, and not every one. The sample lists 300,000 to 450,000 clones; roughly a fifth were seen once. Sequenced: naive CD4+ T cells from blood. The receptors stem from a woman aged 18-29 years in good health.

V usage is TRBV14 and J usage is TRBJ1-1, with D possibly matching TRBD1 (5 bases). The germline V gene encodes CDR1 SGHDN and CDR2 FVKESK. CDR3 length: 12 amino acids. V lost 3 bases, J lost 11 bases, and 13 bases lay in between. As DNA, the CDR3 is TGTGCCAGCAGCCAGGAAGTCGCAGGGGCTTTCTTT. Its translation: CASSQEVAGAFF.

This clone was seen a handful of times. The chain uses TRBV6-8 and TRBJ2-1; D is undetermined. Germline CDR1 and CDR2: MNHGY and SAAAGT. With 10 bases removed from V and 0 bases from J, the gap between germline ends came to 16 bases. There are 15 residues in the CDR3. In DNA, the CDR3 is TGTGCCAAGACTCGCGTCACGAGCTCCTACAATGAGCAGTTCTTC. This gives the protein CAKTRVTSSYNEQFF.

This clone has just a few counts. The V gene is TRBV21-1, the J gene TRBJ1-2; no DNA check was done on the table's D call, TRBD1. TRBV21-1 is flagged as a pseudogene. The CDR3 is 14 residues long. CDR3 region: CALTGGQERYGYTF. As DNA, the CDR3 is TGTGCCCTAACAGGGGGACAGGAGAGGTATGGCTACACCTTC.